These T cell receptor beta chains were read from a single sample in a study of metastatic and nonmetastatic thyroid tumors. MiXCR was used by TCRdb to re-call the PCR reads. The table records 15,000 to 20,000 clones, 22% of them present only once. What was sequenced was adjacent normal tissue. The receptors were gathered from a female donor with papillary thyroid cancer or a benign thyroid nodule (not recorded which). Some clones in this sample may be carry-over from other donors' samples. CDR3s include the opening cysteine and the closing phenylalanine or tryptophan. The order of the fields is V gene, J gene, D gene, clone size, CDR3 length, CDR3 DNA, CDR3 protein. The D gene is left open where the match is weak. A row's size may be missing; if present it is once, few, many or a size class.

TRBV2,TRBJ2-3,-,few,14,TGTGCCAGCATCCGACTACAAAACACAGATACGCAGTATTTT,CASIRLQNTDTQYF
TRBV20-1,TRBJ2-7,-,-,12,TGCAGTGCTAGGGACACAGCCTACGAGCAGTACTTC,CSARDTAYEQYF
TRBV6-2/TRBV6-3,TRBJ2-7,-,many,12,TGTGCCAGCAGTAAATTAGCGGTCGAGCAGTACTTC,CASSKLAVEQYF
TRBV30,TRBJ2-7,-,many,13,TGTGCCTGGAGTATCCAGGGCCCCTACGAGCAGTACTTC,CAWSIQGPYEQYF
TRBV24-1,TRBJ2-1,TRBD2,-,15,TGTGCCACCAGTGAGGGGGAGGGGACTTCAAATGAGCAGTTCTTC,CATSEGEGTSNEQFF
TRBV5-6,TRBJ1-1,-,-,16,TGTGCCAGCAGCCCCTTCCAGGAGGGCCCGAACACTGAAGCTTTCTTT,CASSPFQEGPNTEAFF
TRBV30,TRBJ1-1,TRBD1,-,12,TGTGCCTGGGGGACAGGGAACACTGAAGCTTTCTTT,CAWGTGNTEAFF
TRBV7-2,TRBJ2-1,TRBD1,-,11,TGTGCCAGCACCCAGGACAGGGAGCAGTTCTTC,CASTQDREQFF
TRBV2,TRBJ1-6,TRBD1,-,15,TGTGCCAGCAGCGTATCCGGGACAGTGGATTCACCCCTCCACTTT,CASSVSGTVDSPLHF
TRBV3-1,TRBJ2-1,TRBD2,-,14,TGTGCCAGCAGCCTCGGCGGCGGGAGCTATGAGCAGTTCTTC,CASSLGGGSYEQFF
TRBV12-3/TRBV12-4,TRBJ1-5,TRBD1,few,16,TGTGCCAGCAGCCTATCAACAGGGGGCGGCAATCAGCCCCAGCATTTT,CASSLSTGGGNQPQHF
TRBV28,TRBJ2-7,-,few,15,TGTGCCAGCAGAACCGTAGGGGGGGCGTCCTACGAGCAGTACTTC,CASRTVGGASYEQYF
TRBV11-1,TRBJ2-1,-,-,16,TGTGCCAGCAGCTTAGCGTTGGGGGCTCCCTACAATGAGCAGTTCTTC,CASSLALGAPYNEQFF
TRBV14,TRBJ1-1,-,-,14,TGTGCCAGCAGCCTCCTCGGAATGAACACTGAAGCTTTCTTT,CASSLLGMNTEAFF
TRBV6-1,TRBJ1-2,-,-,16,TGTGCCACCACAAGGTTTGGGGCTGGTGGCGACTATGGCTACACCTTC,CATTRFGAGGDYGYTF
TRBV7-2,TRBJ2-7,-,-,14,TGTGCCAGCAGCTTAGGAATCGGGACCTACGAGCAGTACTTC,CASSLGIGTYEQYF
TRBV5-1,TRBJ1-1,TRBD1,few,17,TGCGCCAGCAGCTTGGAGGGGACAGGTGGCATGAACACTGAAGCTTTCTTT,CASSLEGTGGMNTEAFF
TRBV12-3/TRBV12-4,TRBJ2-7,TRBD1,-,15,TGTGCCAGCAGGCTCCGGGACAGAAGCTCCTACGAGCAGTACTTC,CASRLRDRSSYEQYF
TRBV12-3/TRBV12-4,TRBJ1-1,-,few,15,TGTGCCAGCAGTTTTACATTGGGCGGATACACTGAAGCTTTCTTT,CASSFTLGGYTEAFF
TRBV5-1,TRBJ2-1,-,-,16,TGCGCCAGCAGCTTGGGTGCGAGAGGGGCTAGCGATGAGCAGTTCTTC,CASSLGARGASDEQFF
TRBV30,TRBJ2-1,TRBD1,few,14,TGTGCCTGGAGGACTGGGACAGACCTTCGAGAGCAGTTCTTC,CAWRTGTDLREQFF
TRBV27,TRBJ2-1,-,-,13,TGTGCCAGCAGCCTCTGGGGACCCCATGAGCAGTTCTTC,CASSLWGPHEQFF
TRBV11-2,TRBJ1-2,-,few,16,TGTGCCAGCAGCCCACGAGGAGGGGATTGGAGCTATGGCTACACCTTC,CASSPRGGDWSYGYTF
TRBV7-8,TRBJ2-2,-,-,18,TGTGCCAGCAGCTTAATAGGTCTTGACCTCGCGAACACCGGGGAGCTGTTTTTT,CASSLIGLDLANTGELFF
TRBV20-1,TRBJ2-3,TRBD2,few,15,TGCAGTGCTCGAAGGGCGAGCGGGGAAATAGATACGCAGTATTTT,CSARRASGEIDTQYF
TRBV7-3,TRBJ1-1,-,many,14,TGTGCCAGCAGCTTGGAGCCCATGAACACTGAAGCTTTCTTT,CASSLEPMNTEAFF
TRBV28,TRBJ1-2,-,few,12,TGTGCCAGCAGTCGACCGTCTGGCGGCTACACCTTC,CASSRPSGGYTF
TRBV7-2,TRBJ2-7,-,large,11,TGTGCCAGCAGCTCCCTCTACGAGCAGTACTTC,CASSSLYEQYF
TRBV4-3,TRBJ1-4,-,-,16,TGCGCCAGCAGCTCGAAAATGGCAGGCTATAATGAAAAACTGTTTTTT,CASSSKMAGYNEKLFF
TRBV24-1,TRBJ1-5,-,few,14,TGTGCCACCAGTGATTACAGTGGCAATCAGCCCCAGCATTTT,CATSDYSGNQPQHF
TRBV27,TRBJ2-6,-,few,17,TGTGCCAGCAGCTCCCCCCGCTCGAGCTCTTGGGCCAACGTCCTGACTTTC,CASSSPRSSSWANVLTF
TRBV5-6,TRBJ2-2,TRBD1,-,17,TGTGCCAGCAGCTTGGCTGGGACAGGGGTATATACCGGGGAGCTGTTTTTT,CASSLAGTGVYTGELFF
TRBV20-1,TRBJ1-6,TRBD1,few,14,TGCAGTGCTACCCCGGGACAGGGATATTCACCCCTCCACTTT,CSATPGQGYSPLHF
TRBV12-3/TRBV12-4,TRBJ1-5,-,few,13,TGTGCCAGCAGTTACAGGGGCAATCAGCCCCAGCATTTT,CASSYRGNQPQHF
TRBV27,TRBJ2-2,TRBD2,few,17,TGTGCCAGCAGTCAGACTAGCGGGGGAGTAACAACCGGGGAGCTGTTTTTT,CASSQTSGGVTTGELFF
TRBV5-8,TRBJ1-5,-,few,12,TGTGCCAGCCCATCATTTTGGGGGAGACTGCATTTT,CASPSFWGRLHF
TRBV2,TRBJ2-1,-,-,15,TGTGCCAGCAGGGGTAGCCCAGGGACCTACAATGAGCAGTTCTTC,CASRGSPGTYNEQFF
TRBV20-1,TRBJ2-5,-,many,14,TGCAGTGCTAGAGGACAGGGACTAGAGGAGACCCAGTACTTC,CSARGQGLEETQYF
TRBV2,TRBJ1-5,TRBD1,few,16,TGTGCCAGCAGTGGACAGGGCTATCGTAGCAATCAGCCCCAGCATTTT,CASSGQGYRSNQPQHF
TRBV27,TRBJ1-2,-,few,15,TGTGCCAGCAGCTTGGATTGGGGGACTAACTATGGCTACACCTTC,CASSLDWGTNYGYTF
TRBV12-3/TRBV12-4,TRBJ2-7,-,few,12,TGTGCCAGCAGTCTTGGTCAGCTAGTACTGTTCTTC,CASSLGQLVLFF
TRBV29-1,TRBJ1-5,-,few,14,TGCAGCGCATCCATGGGGGGTAGCAATCAGCCCCAGCATTTT,CSASMGGSNQPQHF
TRBV20-1,TRBJ2-5,TRBD1,-,15,TGCAGTGCCAGATCCTACAGGGGGTGGAGAGAGACCCAGTACTTC,CSARSYRGWRETQYF
TRBV28,TRBJ1-1,TRBD1,-,15,TGTGCCAGCAGGTATCAGACGACAGGGGGGCCTGAAGCTTTCTTT,CASRYQTTGGPEAFF
TRBV20-1,TRBJ2-1,TRBD2,-,15,TGCAGTGCTAGCCCTGGGGGGGGAGGGAACAATGAGCAGTTCTTC,CSASPGGGGNNEQFF
TRBV3-1,TRBJ2-5,-,-,14,TGTGCCAGCAGCCAGGTAGCGGCTGGCGAGACCCAGTACTTC,CASSQVAAGETQYF
TRBV11-2,TRBJ1-1,TRBD1,-,15,TGTGCCAGCAGCTTTGGCAGGACAGGAGGGACTGAAGCTTTCTTT,CASSFGRTGGTEAFF
TRBV30,TRBJ1-5,-,few,13,TGTGCCTGGAGTTATGGAGAAAATCAGCCCCAGCATTTT,CAWSYGENQPQHF
TRBV29-1,TRBJ2-3,TRBD2,-,15,TGCAGCATCCAATCACTAGCGGGAAGCACAGATACGCAGTATTTT,CSIQSLAGSTDTQYF
TRBV27,TRBJ2-5,TRBD1,many,14,TGTGCCAGCAGTACCCCGACAGGGAAGGAGACCCAGTACTTC,CASSTPTGKETQYF
TRBV15,TRBJ1-1,-,few,13,TGTGCCACCGCAGGCCAGTCGAACACTGAAGCTTTCTTT,CATAGQSNTEAFF
TRBV6-2/TRBV6-3,TRBJ1-4,-,-,15,TGTGCCAGCAGTTACGGCGAGGGGGTTGGCGAAAAACTGTTTTTT,CASSYGEGVGEKLFF
TRBV11-3,TRBJ1-3,-,few,16,TGTGCCAGCAGCTTTGAGGGGGGCCACTCTGGAAACACCATATATTTT,CASSFEGGHSGNTIYF
TRBV27,TRBJ1-3,-,-,13,TGTGCCAGCAGTTCATTCTATGGAAACACCATATATTTT,CASSSFYGNTIYF
TRBV28,TRBJ2-3,TRBD2,-,14,TGTGCCAGCAGCCGAGCGGGATACACAGATACGCAGTATTTT,CASSRAGYTDTQYF
TRBV6-1,TRBJ2-1,TRBD2,-,15,TGTGCCAGCAGTGTGACTAGCGGGGTCCAGGATGAGCAGTTCTTC,CASSVTSGVQDEQFF
TRBV30,TRBJ1-2,-,-,12,TGTGCCTGGAGTGTACGGGGGGGTGGCTACACCTTC,CAWSVRGGGYTF